The 27 T cell receptor beta chains presented below share a single source sample, sequenced in a study of T cells in Graves' hyperthyroidism and ophthalmopathy. RNA transcripts were the template for amplifying TCR beta CDR3 regions. A first-round RT-PCR of the TCR CDR3 used the HTBI primer set. TCRdb ran MiXCR on the multiplex PCR reads and lists one entry per CDR3 protein. This table holds roughly 500,000 distinct CDR3 sequences, 46% found once. What was sequenced was peripheral blood or thyroid tissue (not recorded which). Receptors originate from an adult woman with Graves' disease, either hyperthyroidism or ophthalmopathy (not recorded which).

This clonotype occurred many times. V and J are TRBV5-1 and TRBJ1-1; no clear D. The length of the CDR3 is 13 residues. V lost 5 bases to trimming and J lost 4 bases, with 12 bases between them. Germline CDR1 is SGHRS and CDR2 is YFSETQ. CDR3 bases: TGCGCCAGCAGGTATGGGGAGGGCACTGAAGCTTTCTTT. Translating gives CASRYGEGTEAFF.

This clonotype was picked up many times. The chain links TRBV5-1 to TRBJ1-4; perhaps TRBD1 as D (6 bases). Trimming took 0 bases from V and 7 from J, leaving 22 bases between them. Germline CDR1 is SGHRS and CDR2 is YFSETQ. This CDR3 has 18 residues. CDR3 region: CASSLASSSWGRVEKLFF. The CDR3 DNA sequence: TGCGCCAGCAGCTTGGCAAGTTCCTCCTGGGGGCGCGTTGAAAAACTGTTTTTT.

This clonotype was counted a few times. The V and J genes are TRBV5-4 and TRBJ1-1; D uncertain. Looked up from germline, CDR1 is SGHNT and CDR2 is YYREEE (reference sequence). V lost 1 base and J 4 bases, leaving 14 bases between the germline ends. The CDR3 totals 15 residues. The CDR3 region has the DNA TGTGCCAGCAGCTTGCTGAACTCACGAACCACTGAAGCTTTCTTT. Translating it yields CASSLLNSRTTEAFF.

This clonotype has ten or more counts. The gene calls are TRBV5-1 and TRBJ1-5, with D possibly TRBD1 on 5 matching bases. CDR3 length: 14 amino acids. The V and J ends lost 4 bases and 1 base respectively, with 9 bases between them. The germline gives CDR1 SGHRS, CDR2 YFSETQ. CDR3 sequence: CASSSGDSNQPQHF. The CDR3, as DNA: TGCGCCAGCAGCAGCGGGGACAGCAATCAGCCCCAGCATTTT.

This clonotype has a handful of counts. This CDR3 reads CSARDFGTETSEAFF. CDR3 coding DNA: TGCAGTGCTAGAGATTTCGGGACAGAGACCTCAGAAGCTTTCTTT. V gene TRBV20-1 combines with J gene TRBJ1-1; TRBD1 matches 7 bases. The junction had 12 bases not matched to a gene; V was cut back by 0 bases and J by 8 bases. Germline V gives CDR1 DFQATT, CDR2 SNEGSKA (reference sequence). The length of the CDR3 is 15 residues.

The J gene is TRBJ2-7, the V gene TRBV12-3 or TRBV12-4; 7 bases are a match to TRBD2. This CDR3 is 13 amino acids long. The ends lost 1 base at V and 12 bases at J; junction bases unmatched: 9. CDR3 in DNA: TGTGCCAGCAGTTTAGGTCCCACTAGCGAACGGTACTTC. Protein sequence: CASSLGPTSERYF.

This clonotype appeared many times. The V call is TRBV6-6, the J call TRBJ1-4; TRBD1 matches 9 bases. Germline assignment: CDR1 MNHNY and CDR2 SVGAGI (reference sequence). V shed 6 bases and J 8 bases; nucleotides not matched to a gene: 13. The CDR3 has 16 residues. The CDR3 DNA is TGTGCCAGCAGGTTGACAGGGGGGAGAGTTTACGAAAAACTGTTTTTT. Translated, it gives CASRLTGGRVYEKLFF.

With respect to this clonotype: A junction boundary mismatches the germline segment, possibly from a read error. The chain has TRBV5-1 and TRBJ1-2, with D uncertain. The CDR3 loop spans 15 amino acids. Germline V gene lookup returns CDR1 SGHRS and CDR2 YFSETQ. Here the CDR3 DNA reads TGTGCCAGCAGCTCCGGACTCTTCCACTCCTATGGCTACACCTTC. As protein: CASSSGLFHSYGYTF.

J is TRBJ2-6 and V is TRBV7-9, with D possibly being TRBD1 (6 bases). Germline V CDR1 and CDR2: SEHNR, FQNEAQ (reference sequence). Trimming removed 3 bases at V and 2 bases at J, with 8 bases between. CDR3 length equals 15 residues. The chain's CDR3 is CASSFQGPGANVLTF. The CDR3 bases are TGTGCCAGCAGCTTCCAGGGGCCTGGGGCCAACGTCCTGACTTTC.

This clonotype was detected only a few times. V and J are TRBV7-9 and TRBJ2-7; unclear D gene. Trimming cost V 5 bases and J 0 bases, with 14 bases left between them. Per the germline V gene, CDR1 is SEHNR and CDR2 is FQNEAQ (reference sequence). The CDR3 has 15 amino acids. CDR3 nucleotides: TGTGCCAGCAGCGGCGGTGCTTATAGCTCCTACGAGCAGTACTTC. Protein sequence: CASSGGAYSSYEQYF.

Many counts were recorded for this clonotype. The chain links TRBV9 to TRBJ1-2; a possible D gene is TRBD1 (5 bases). Trimming removed 3 bases at V and 8 bases at J, with 26 bases between. Per the germline V gene, CDR1 is SGDLS and CDR2 is YYNGEE. There are 17 residues in the CDR3. The CDR3 DNA sequence: TGTGCCAGCAGCGAATCCGCGGTAAGGGGATCCACTGGAGGCTACACCTTC. It codes for CASSESAVRGSTGGYTF.

The J gene is TRBJ2-7, the V gene TRBV20-1; D might be TRBD1 (6 bases). Trimming left V 6 bases short and J 3 bases short, with 24 bases between. The V gene's germline CDR1 is DFQATT and CDR2 SNEGSKA (reference sequence). The CDR3 runs to 16 residues. This CDR3 reads CSAPPARLRQVYEQYF. CDR3 sequence (DNA): TGCAGTGCCCCCCCCGCGAGACTAAGACAGGTCTACGAGCAGTACTTC.

V is TRBV7-9 and J is TRBJ1-5; perhaps TRBD1 as D (6 bases). V was cut by 5 bases and J by 13 bases, with 15 bases left in between. Germline values: CDR1 SEHNR, CDR2 FQNEAQ (reference sequence). The CDR3 has 12 amino acids. The DNA for the CDR3 is TGTGCCAGCAGCCAAGGGGGGGGCAATCAGCATTTT. Translated, it gives CASSQGGGNQHF.

The chain recombines TRBV4-3 with TRBJ1-4; D unresolved. Trimming removed 0 bases at V and 2 bases at J, with 13 bases between. The CDR3 sequence is 17 residues long. CDR1 is LGHNA, CDR2 YSLEER, per germline. CDR3 coding DNA: TGCGCCAGCAGCCAAGATACGTGGCAAGGCACTAATGAAAAACTGTTTTTT. As protein: CASSQDTWQGTNEKLFF.

This clonotype was counted only a few times. The chain is built from TRBV7-7 and TRBJ2-7; 13 bases agree with TRBD2. The germline V gene has CDR1 SSHAT and CDR2 FNYEAQ (reference sequence). CDR3 length equals 13 residues. V lost 5 bases, J lost 12 bases, and 7 bases stayed unmatched. CDR3 in DNA: TGTGCCAGCAGCAGCGGGACTAGCGGGGAGGCGTACTTC. Protein product: CASSSGTSGEAYF.

This clonotype was counted only a few times. This rearrangement joins TRBV9 to TRBJ1-5; D might be TRBD1 (5 bases). The germline V and J ends were trimmed by 0 bases and 3 bases, with 10 bases remaining between them. This CDR3 spans 15 amino acids. The germline V gene encodes CDR1 SGDLS and CDR2 YYNGEE. In DNA, the CDR3 is TGTGCCAGCAGCGTAGAGGGGCAGACCAATCAGCCCCAGCATTTT. Translated: CASSVEGQTNQPQHF.

This clonotype was counted ten times or more. The chain is built from TRBV7-2 and TRBJ2-2; TRBD2 aligns across 10 bases. This CDR3 is 15 amino acids long. Per the germline V gene, CDR1 is SGHTA and CDR2 is FQGNSA. The J segment lost 4 bases and the V segment lost 6 bases, leaving 5 bases of the junction unmatched. CDR3 amino acids: CASRARLAGTGELFF. CDR3 nucleotides: TGTGCCAGCAGGGCTCGACTAGCGGGCACCGGGGAGCTGTTTTTT. The complete variable domain, with remaining parts taken from reference TRBV7-2 and TRBJ2-2, reads GAGVSQSPSNKVTEKGKDVELRCDPISGHTALYWYRQSLGQGLEFLIYFQGNSAPDKSGLPSDRFSAERTGGSVSTLTIQRTQQEDSAVYLCASRARLAGTGELFFGEGSRLTVL.

This clonotype is a singleton in its sample. The genes are TRBV10-3 and TRBJ1-1; unclear D gene. Per germline, CDR1 ENHRY and CDR2 SYGVKD. The CDR3 length is 12 residues. V was clipped by 6 bases and J by 10 bases, with 15 bases between them. For the CDR3, the DNA is TGTGCCATCAGGGAAGGAGATCACGGAGCTTTCTTT. Protein: CAIREGDHGAFF.

This clonotype appeared many times. This chain links TRBV7-2 with TRBJ2-7; 11 nucleotides line up with TRBD2. Trimming cost V 1 base and J 4 bases; bases outside gene matches: 9. The length of the CDR3 is 17 residues. The germline CDR1 and CDR2 sequences are SGHTA and FQGNSA. Here the CDR3 DNA reads TGTGCCAGCAGCTTAGATGGGACTAGCGGAGCCAAGTACGAGCAGTACTTC. It is translated as CASSLDGTSGAKYEQYF.

V gene TRBV2 combines with J gene TRBJ2-6; 9 nucleotides line up with TRBD1. The CDR3 has 17 residues. Germline loops: CDR1 SNHLY, CDR2 FYNNEI. After removal of 8 bases from V and 4 bases from J, the junction contained 12 bases not matched to a gene. For the CDR3, the DNA is TGTGCCAGCTGCCCCTCCGGGACAGGGTTCGGGGCCAACGTCCTGACTTTC. Translated: CASCPSGTGFGANVLTF.

The sample holds many counts of this clonotype. This CDR3 reads CASSLQTGPGEKLFF. DNA for the CDR3: TGTGCCAGCAGCCTCCAAACAGGCCCCGGTGAAAAACTGTTTTTT. The rearrangement joins TRBV7-2 to TRBJ1-4; D is perhaps TRBD1 (5 bases). The CDR3 loop spans 15 amino acids. Trimming took 5 bases from V and 7 from J, leaving 17 bases between them. CDR1 and CDR2 from the germline V gene are SGHTA and FQGNSA.

This clonotype appeared many times. The chain is built from TRBV13 and TRBJ2-5, with TRBD1 matching 9 bases. The germline V gene has CDR1 PRHDT and CDR2 FYEKMQ (reference sequence). V was clipped by 0 bases and J by 0 bases; unmatched bases: 5. CDR3 length: 17 amino acids. CDR3 sequence: CASSLGYRDRDQETQYF. In DNA form, the CDR3 reads TGTGCCAGCAGCTTAGGCTACCGGGACAGGGACCAAGAGACCCAGTACTTC.

The genes are TRBV7-2 and TRBJ1-2; the match to TRBD1 covers 7 bases. The CDR3 length is 16 residues. The ends lost 1 base at V and 6 bases at J; junction bases unmatched: 11. In germline, CDR1 is SGHTA, CDR2 FQGNSA. CDR3 residues: CASSLEYWDSDNGYTF. The CDR3 bases are TGTGCCAGCAGCTTAGAGTATTGGGACAGCGACAATGGCTACACCTTC. The full variable domain, its missing parts supplied by reference TRBV7-2 and TRBJ1-2, is GAGVSQSPSNKVTEKGKDVELRCDPISGHTALYWYRQSLGQGLEFLIYFQGNSAPDKSGLPSDRFSAERTGGSVSTLTIQRTQQEDSAVYLCASSLEYWDSDNGYTFGSGTRLTVV.

This clonotype was observed at least ten times. The chain employs TRBV7-3 and TRBJ1-5; D might be TRBD1 (6 bases). CDR3 length: 17 residues. The germline CDR1 and CDR2 sequences are SGHTA and FQGTGA. V was pared by 9 bases and J by 0 bases, with 21 bases between. The CDR3 region has the DNA TGTGCCAGGCCGGGGACAATCTTTACAAATAGCAATCAGCCCCAGCATTTT. Encoded protein: CARPGTIFTNSNQPQHF. The complete variable domain, with remaining parts taken from reference TRBV7-3 and TRBJ1-5, reads GAGVSQTPSNKVTEKGKYVELRCDPISGHTALYWYRQSLGQGPEFLIYFQGTGAADDSGLPNDRFFAVRPEGSVSTLKIQRTERGDSAVYLCARPGTIFTNSNQPQHFGDGTRLSIL.

This clonotype was detected many times. The V gene is TRBV7-9, the J gene TRBJ2-7; a possible D gene is TRBD2 (6 bases). V shed 5 bases and J shed 1 base, with 12 bases lying between them. The CDR3 is 14 amino acids. Germline CDR1 SEHNR, CDR2 FQNEAQ (reference sequence). This CDR3 is CASSPTRGSYEQYF. DNA for the CDR3: TGTGCCAGCAGCCCCACCCGGGGGTCCTACGAGCAGTACTTC.

This sequence joins TRBV15 and TRBJ2-5; TRBD2 is a possible D gene (6 bases). V lost 3 bases and J 5 bases, leaving 13 bases between the germline ends. Germline values: CDR1 LNHNV, CDR2 YYDKDF (reference sequence). CDR3 length equals 14 residues. The CDR3: CATSRGTGRETQYF. In DNA, the CDR3 is TGTGCCACCAGCAGGGGTACGGGGAGGGAGACCCAGTACTTC.

This clonotype has more than one count but fewer than ten. The chain combines TRBV20-1 with TRBJ1-2, with a tentative D call TRBD1 (5 bases). V was pared by 6 bases and J by 5 bases, with 22 bases between. Germline-derived CDR1 and CDR2 are DFQATT and SNEGSKA (reference sequence). This CDR3 is built from 15 residues. The CDR3 loop is CSALPSGTGLYGYTF. The CDR3 nucleotides read TGCAGTGCCCTCCCAAGCGGGACCGGCCTTTATGGCTACACCTTC.